This TCR beta chain stems from a study of blood T cell repertoires in COVID-19. Study summary: Material from acute and convalescent COVID-19 was sourced from the United States, Italy and Spain. PBMCs, B-cell-depleted T cells, or T cells provided the cDNA or gDNA that made up the material.

J lost 3 bases, V lost 0 bases, and 5 bases had no gene match. The germline gives CDR1 SGDLS, CDR2 YYNGEE. This CDR3 spans 16 amino acids. As originally analysed: Quantification of nucleated cells was approximated via reference gene primer amplification. Data came from immunoSEQ multiplex PCR; TCRdb stores just in-frame clones and leaves some out. V, J and clone size derive from that table, while D and trimming were established from the DNA sequence. The sample records about 100,000 clones, about 86% being singletons. The source material was peripheral blood. The origin of this receptor is a human donor in a cohort sampled during active COVID-19. V is TRBV9 and J is TRBJ2-3, with 9 bases lining up with TRBD2. The CDR3 DNA reads TGTGCCAGCAGCGTAGTCGGTAGCGGGAGTACAGATACGCAGTATTTT. It codes for CASSVVGSGSTDTQYF.